This T cell receptor beta chain was observed in a study of cytomegalovirus exposure and HLA in healthy donors. Study-level findings and limits: Researchers reported in a later analysis that a missense DCLRE1C variant was tied to TCR beta V- and J-gene trimming.

PCR amplification relied on 60 Vbeta primers (plus 13 Jbeta primers). The repertoire was sequenced with immunoSEQ multiplex PCR; TCRdb's copy has only in-frame clones and lacks some. The data hold some 210,000 clones, with around 83% observed a single time. Between the trimmed V and J ends, which lost 4 bases and 0 bases, there was a span of 6 bases. The CDR3 has 13 residues. The V gene's germline CDR1 is GTSNPN and CDR2 SVGIG (reference sequence). About this clone: Its cognate antigen is unknown.

The rearrangement links TRBV30 to TRBJ1-4; possibly TRBD1 for D (6 bases). This clonotype was obtained from a woman between 45 and 65 years old in good health and CMV-seropositive. Material for sequencing was PBMCs. For the CDR3, the DNA is TGTGCCTGGAACAGGGCAACTAATGAAAAACTGTTTTTT. It is translated as CAWNRATNEKLFF.